This paragraph covers one T cell receptor beta chain sequence. Its antigen is undetermined. The data were taken from a study of T cell responses to AZD1222 COVID-19 vaccine. Clones were read by immunoSEQ multiplex PCR, and TCRdb kept only the in-frame ones, dropping some. The table shows 50,000 to 70,000 clones, with 85% to 90% occurring only once. Study-level points and caveats: It was only a handful of AZD1222 recipients who were seropositive at baseline. CD4 TCRs covered the whole spike, strongest at regions 160-218 and 743-854. No repertoire was sampled before or during the peak T cell response, only after it. Spike-specific TCR repertoires showed rising breadth and depth after two AZD1222 doses.

The length of the CDR3 is 11 residues. The germline V gene encodes CDR1 MNHEY and CDR2 SVGAGI. V was pared by 6 bases and J by 6 bases, with 3 bases between. The rearrangement joins TRBV6-5 to TRBJ1-6; D uncertain. The material was peripheral blood, obtained on day 0 of MenACWY control vaccination. The source is an adult in good health. The CDR3 spells CASRGNSPLHF. The CDR3, as DNA: TGTGCCAGCAGGGGTAATTCACCCCTCCACTTT.